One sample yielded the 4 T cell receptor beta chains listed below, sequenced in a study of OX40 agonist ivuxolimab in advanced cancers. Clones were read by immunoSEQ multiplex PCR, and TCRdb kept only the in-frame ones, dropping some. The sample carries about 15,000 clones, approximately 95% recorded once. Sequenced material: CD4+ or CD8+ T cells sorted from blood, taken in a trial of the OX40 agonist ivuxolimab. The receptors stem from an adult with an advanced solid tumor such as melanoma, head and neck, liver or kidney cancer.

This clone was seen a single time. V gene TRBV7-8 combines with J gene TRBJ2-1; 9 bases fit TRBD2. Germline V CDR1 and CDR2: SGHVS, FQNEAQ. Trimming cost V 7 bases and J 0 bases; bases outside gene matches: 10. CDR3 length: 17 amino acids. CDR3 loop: CASILGAGGGSYNEQFF. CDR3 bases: TGTGCCAGCATCCTCGGGGCGGGAGGGGGCTCCTACAATGAGCAGTTCTTC.

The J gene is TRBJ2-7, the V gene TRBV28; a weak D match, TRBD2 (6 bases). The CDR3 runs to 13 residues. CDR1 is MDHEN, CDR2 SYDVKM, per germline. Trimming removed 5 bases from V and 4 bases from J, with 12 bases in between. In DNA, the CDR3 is TGTGCCAGCAGTCCGGGCGGGGTGTACGAGCAGTACTTC. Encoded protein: CASSPGGVYEQYF. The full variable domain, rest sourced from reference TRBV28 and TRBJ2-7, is DVKVTQSSRYLVKRTGEKVFLECVQDMDHENMFWYRQDPGLGLRLIYFSYDVKMKEKGDIPEGYSVSREKKERFSLILESASTNQTSMYLCASSPGGVYEQYFGPGTRLTVT.

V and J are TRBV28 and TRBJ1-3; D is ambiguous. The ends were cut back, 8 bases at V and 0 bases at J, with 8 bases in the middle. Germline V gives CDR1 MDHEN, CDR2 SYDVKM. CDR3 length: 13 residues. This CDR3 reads CASLDSSGNTIYF. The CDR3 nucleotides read TGTGCCAGCCTGGACTCCTCTGGAAACACCATATATTTT.

In DNA, the CDR3 is TGTGCCAGCAGCTTAGCGCCAGGGGAGGACACCGGGGAGCTGTTTTTT. As protein: CASSLAPGEDTGELFF. This chain links TRBV7-9 with TRBJ2-2; TRBD1 or TRBD2 may be the D gene (6 bases each). The CDR3 runs 16 residues. Per the germline V gene, CDR1 is SEHNR and CDR2 is FQNEAQ (reference sequence). V lost 0 bases and J lost 3, with 11 bases in between.